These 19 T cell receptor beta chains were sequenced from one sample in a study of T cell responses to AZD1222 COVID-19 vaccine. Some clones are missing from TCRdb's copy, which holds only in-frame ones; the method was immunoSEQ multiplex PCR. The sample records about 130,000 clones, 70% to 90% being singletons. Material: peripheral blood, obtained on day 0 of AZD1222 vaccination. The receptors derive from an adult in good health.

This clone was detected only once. CDR3 protein: CASSVGPRTALGEAFF. As DNA, the CDR3 is TGTGCCAGCAGCGTAGGCCCCCGGACAGCTTTAGGTGAAGCTTTCTTT. The rearrangement joins TRBV9 to TRBJ1-1; perhaps TRBD1 as D (6 bases). The CDR3 consists of 16 residues. CDR1 SGDLS and CDR2 YYNGEE come from the germline V gene. V shed 0 bases and J shed 7 bases, with 19 bases lying between them.

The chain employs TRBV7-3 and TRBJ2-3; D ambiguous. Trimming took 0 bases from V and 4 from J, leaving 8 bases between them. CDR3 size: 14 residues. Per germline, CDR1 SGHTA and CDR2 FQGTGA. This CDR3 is CASSLTRVSDTQYF. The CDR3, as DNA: TGTGCCAGCAGCTTAACTAGGGTGTCAGATACGCAGTATTTT. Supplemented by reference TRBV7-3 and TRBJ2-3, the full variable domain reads GAGVSQTPSNKVTEKGKYVELRCDPISGHTALYWYRQSLGQGPEFLIYFQGTGAADDSGLPNDRFFAVRPEGSVSTLKIQRTERGDSAVYLCASSLTRVSDTQYFGPGTRLTVL.

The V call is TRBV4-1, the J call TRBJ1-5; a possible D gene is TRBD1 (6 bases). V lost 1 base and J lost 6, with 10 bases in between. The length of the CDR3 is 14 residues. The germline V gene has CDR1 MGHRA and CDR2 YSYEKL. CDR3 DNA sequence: TGCGCCAGCAGCCAAGGGACAGCACTTCAGCCCCAGCATTTT. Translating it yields CASSQGTALQPQHF.

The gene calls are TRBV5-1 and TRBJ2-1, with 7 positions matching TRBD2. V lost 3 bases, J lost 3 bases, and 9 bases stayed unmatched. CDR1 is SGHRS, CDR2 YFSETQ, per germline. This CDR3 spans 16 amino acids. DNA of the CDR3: TGCGCCAGCAGCTCCCCCTGGGCGGGGGACTACAATGAGCAGTTCTTC. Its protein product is CASSSPWAGDYNEQFF.

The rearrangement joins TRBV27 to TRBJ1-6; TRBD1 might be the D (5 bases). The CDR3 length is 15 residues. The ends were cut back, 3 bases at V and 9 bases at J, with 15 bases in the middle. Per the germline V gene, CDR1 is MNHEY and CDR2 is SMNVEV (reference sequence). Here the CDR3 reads CASSFSTVSSSPLHF. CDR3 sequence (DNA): TGTGCCAGCAGTTTCTCGACAGTTAGTTCTTCACCCCTCCACTTT.

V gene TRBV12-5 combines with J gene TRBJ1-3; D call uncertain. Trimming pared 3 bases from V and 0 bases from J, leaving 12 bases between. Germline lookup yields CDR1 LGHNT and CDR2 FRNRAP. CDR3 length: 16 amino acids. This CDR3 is CASGFGTYASGNTIYF. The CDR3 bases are TGTGCTAGTGGTTTCGGTACCTATGCCTCTGGAAACACCATATATTTT.

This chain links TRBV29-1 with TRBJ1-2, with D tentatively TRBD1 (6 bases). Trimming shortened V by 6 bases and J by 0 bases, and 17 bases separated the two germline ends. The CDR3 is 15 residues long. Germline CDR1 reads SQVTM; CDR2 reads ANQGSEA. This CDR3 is CSVGTWGDANYGYTF. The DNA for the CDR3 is TGCAGCGTCGGGACATGGGGGGACGCTAACTATGGCTACACCTTC.

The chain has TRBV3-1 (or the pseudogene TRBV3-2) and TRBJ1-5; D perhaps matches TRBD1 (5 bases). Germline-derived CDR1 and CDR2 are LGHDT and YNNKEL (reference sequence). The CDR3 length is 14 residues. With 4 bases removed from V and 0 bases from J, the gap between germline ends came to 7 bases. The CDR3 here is CASSLDISNQPQHF. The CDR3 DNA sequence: TGTGCCAGCAGCCTGGACATTAGCAATCAGCCCCAGCATTTT.

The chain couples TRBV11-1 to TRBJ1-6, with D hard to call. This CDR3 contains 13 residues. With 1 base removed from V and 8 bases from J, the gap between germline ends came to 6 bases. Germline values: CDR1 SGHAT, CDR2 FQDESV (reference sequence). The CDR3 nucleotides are TGTGCCAGCAGCTTAGACAGATATTCACCCCTCCACTTT. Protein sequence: CASSLDRYSPLHF.

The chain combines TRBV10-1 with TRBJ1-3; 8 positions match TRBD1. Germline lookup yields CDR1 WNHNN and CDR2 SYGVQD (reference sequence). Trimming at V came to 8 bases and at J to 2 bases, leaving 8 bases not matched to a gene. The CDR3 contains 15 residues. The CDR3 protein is CASGGDRTAGNTIYF. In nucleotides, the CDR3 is TGCGCCAGCGGAGGGGACAGGACAGCTGGAAACACCATATATTTT.

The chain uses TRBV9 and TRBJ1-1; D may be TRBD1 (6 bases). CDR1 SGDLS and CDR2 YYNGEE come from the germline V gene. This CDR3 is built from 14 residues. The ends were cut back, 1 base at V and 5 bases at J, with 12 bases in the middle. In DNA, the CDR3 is TGTGCCAGCAGCGTAAAGGACAGTTGGACTGAAGCTTTCTTT. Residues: CASSVKDSWTEAFF.

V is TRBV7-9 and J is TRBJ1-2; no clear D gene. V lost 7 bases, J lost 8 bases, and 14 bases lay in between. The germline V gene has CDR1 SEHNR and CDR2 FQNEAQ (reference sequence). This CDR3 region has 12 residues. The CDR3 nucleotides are TGTGCCAGCACCGAAGGCGGTATCGGCTACACCTTC. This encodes CASTEGGIGYTF.

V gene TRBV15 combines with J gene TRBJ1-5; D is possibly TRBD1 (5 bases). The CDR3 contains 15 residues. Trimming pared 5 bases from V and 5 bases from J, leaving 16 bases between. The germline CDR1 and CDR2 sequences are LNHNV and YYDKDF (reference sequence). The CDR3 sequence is CATSPGGRVDQPQHF. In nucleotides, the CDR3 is TGTGCCACCAGCCCCGGGGGTAGGGTGGATCAGCCCCAGCATTTT.

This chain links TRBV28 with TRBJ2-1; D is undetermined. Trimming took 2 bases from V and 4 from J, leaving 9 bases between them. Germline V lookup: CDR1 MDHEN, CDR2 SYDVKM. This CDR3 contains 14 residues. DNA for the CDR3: TGTGCCAGCAGTTTACGTGCGGTTTACAATGAGCAGTTCTTC. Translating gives CASSLRAVYNEQFF. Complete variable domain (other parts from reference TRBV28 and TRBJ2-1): DVKVTQSSRYLVKRTGEKVFLECVQDMDHENMFWYRQDPGLGLRLIYFSYDVKMKEKGDIPEGYSVSREKKERFSLILESASTNQTSMYLCASSLRAVYNEQFFGPGTRLTVL.

The CDR3 loop reads CASSLEGDRPQHF. The CDR3, as DNA: TGCGCCAGCAGCTTGGAAGGGGATAGGCCCCAGCATTTT. This rearrangement joins TRBV5-1 to TRBJ1-5, with D perhaps matching TRBD1 (5 bases). V shed 0 bases and J shed 9 bases, with 10 bases lying between them. The CDR3 spans 13 residues. Looked up from germline, CDR1 is SGHRS and CDR2 is YFSETQ.

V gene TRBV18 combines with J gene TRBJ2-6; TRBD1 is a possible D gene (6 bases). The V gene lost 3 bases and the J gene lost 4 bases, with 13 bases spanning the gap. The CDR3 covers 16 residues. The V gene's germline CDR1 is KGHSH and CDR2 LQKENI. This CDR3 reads CASSPPDSFGANVLTF. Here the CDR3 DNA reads TGTGCCAGCTCACCGCCGGACAGCTTCGGGGCCAACGTCCTGACTTTC. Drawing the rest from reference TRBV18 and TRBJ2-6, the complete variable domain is NAGVMQNPRHLVRRRGQEARLRCSPMKGHSHVYWYRQLPEEGLKFMVYLQKENIIDESGMPKERFSAEFPKEGPSILRIQQVVRGDSAAYFCASSPPDSFGANVLTFGAGSRLTVL.

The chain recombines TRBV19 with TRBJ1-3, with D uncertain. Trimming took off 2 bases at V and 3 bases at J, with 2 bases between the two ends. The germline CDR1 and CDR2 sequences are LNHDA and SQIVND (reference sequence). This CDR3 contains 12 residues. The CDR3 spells CASSINGNTIYF. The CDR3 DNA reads TGTGCCAGTAGTATAAATGGAAACACCATATATTTT.

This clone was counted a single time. The CDR3 DNA follows: TGTGCCAGCAGTGACCCGGGGAAGACTGGCAATGAGCAGTTCTTC. This sequence encodes CASSDPGKTGNEQFF. The rearrangement uses TRBV6-4 and TRBJ2-1, with D possibly TRBD2 on 5 matching bases. V lost 2 bases to trimming and J lost 6 bases, with 14 bases between them. CDR3 length: 15 residues. CDR1 and CDR2 (germline): MRHNA, SNTAGT.

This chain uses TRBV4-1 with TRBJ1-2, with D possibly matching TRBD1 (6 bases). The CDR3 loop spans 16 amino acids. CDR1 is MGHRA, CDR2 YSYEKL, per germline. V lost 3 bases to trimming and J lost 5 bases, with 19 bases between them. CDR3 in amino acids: CASSQGPDRPTYGYTF. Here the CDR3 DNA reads TGCGCCAGCAGCCAGGGTCCGGACAGACCAACTTATGGCTACACCTTC.